Listed below are T cell receptor beta chains from one sample, sequenced in a study of T cell changes during pregnancy in multiple sclerosis. Profiling relied on immunoSEQ multiplex PCR, and the TCRdb table lists in-frame clones only, not all of them. The table has 30,000 to 35,000 clones, about 90% seen once. The input for sequencing was CD8+ T cells from peripheral blood mononuclear cells, taken in the third trimester of pregnancy. The receptors shown here come from a female donor with multiple sclerosis, enrolled in a pregnancy study. Both conserved end residues are part of each CDR3. The order of the fields is clone size, V gene, D gene, J gene, CDR3 protein, CDR3 DNA. A D gene is named only where the DNA matches it firmly. The size entry is marked missing in some rows and otherwise reads once, few, many or a size class.

>-|TRBV9|-|TRBJ1-4
CASSVGGSSEKLFF
TGTGCCAGCAGCGTAGGCGGTTCCTCGGAAAAACTGTTTTTT
>-|TRBV15|-|TRBJ1-1
CATSREAPNTEAFF
TGTGCCACCAGCAGAGAGGCACCGAACACTGAAGCTTTCTTT
>-|TRBV19|TRBD1|TRBJ1-5
CASTQTGEYQPQHF
TGTGCCAGTACCCAAACAGGGGAATATCAGCCCCAGCATTTT
>-|TRBV7-9|TRBD1|TRBJ1-2
CASSLRRTGNYGYTF
TGTGCCAGCAGCTTAAGACGGACAGGAAACTATGGCTACACCTTC
>medium-sized|TRBV6-4|TRBD1|TRBJ2-3
CASSDGTGGDTQYF
TGTGCCAGCAGTGACGGGACAGGGGGCGATACGCAGTATTTT
>-|TRBV4-3|TRBD2|TRBJ2-7
CASSPPGGDEQYF
TGCGCCAGCAGCCCACCCGGGGGGGACGAGCAGTACTTC
>-|TRBV7-6|TRBD2|TRBJ2-1
CASSLASGGAGYNEQFF
TGTGCCAGCAGCTTAGCTAGCGGGGGGGCCGGATACAATGAGCAGTTCTTC
>once|TRBV15|TRBD1|TRBJ1-1
CATSADRATEAFF
TGTGCCACCAGCGCAGACAGGGCCACTGAAGCTTTCTTT
>-|TRBV11-2|-|TRBJ2-7
CASSLGTATYEQYF
TGTGCCAGCAGCTTAGGGACAGCTACCTACGAGCAGTACTTC
>-|TRBV10-3|TRBD1|TRBJ1-2
CAISESTGPSYGYTF
TGTGCCATCAGTGAGTCGACAGGGCCTAGCTATGGCTACACCTTC
>-|TRBV11-1|-|TRBJ1-6
CASSGRGNNSPLHF
TGTGCCAGCAGCGGCAGGGGAAATAATTCACCCCTCCACTTT
>-|TRBV9|TRBD1|TRBJ1-2
CASSVLAGGNYGYTF
TGTGCCAGCAGCGTACTCGCAGGGGGGAACTATGGCTACACCTTC
>-|TRBV14|-|TRBJ1-1
CASSLRTADTEAFF
TGTGCCAGCAGCCTCCGTACAGCGGACACTGAAGCTTTCTTT
>-|TRBV21-1|-|TRBJ2-7
CASSVRVGTTENYEQYF
TGTGCCAGCAGCGTCAGGGTAGGCACTACGGAGAACTACGAGCAGTACTTC
>-|TRBV7-9|-|TRBJ2-5
CASSLRRETQYF
TGTGCCAGCAGCTTACGGCGGGAGACCCAGTACTTC
>once|TRBV11-2|-|TRBJ1-2
CASSPQTGSYNYGYTF
TGTGCCAGCAGCCCGCAAACAGGGTCCTATAACTATGGCTACACCTTC
>-|TRBV10-3|-|TRBJ1-1
CASGTEAFF
TGTGCCAGCGGGACTGAAGCTTTCTTT
>-|TRBV27|TRBD2|TRBJ2-2
CASSLWLAGNTGELFF
TGTGCCAGCAGTTTATGGCTAGCGGGAAACACCGGGGAGCTGTTTTTT
>-|TRBV19|-|TRBJ1-2
CASSTGMAGAYGPFDYGYTF
TGTGCCAGTAGTACCGGAATGGCGGGGGCTTACGGGCCATTTGACTATGGCTACACCTTC
>-|TRBV4-3|TRBD1|TRBJ1-4
CASSQDGTENEKLFF
TGCGCCAGCAGCCAAGATGGGACAGAAAATGAAAAACTGTTTTTT
>-|TRBV4-3|-|TRBJ2-7
CASSQGVRGFEQYF
TGCGCCAGCAGCCAAGGAGTACGGGGATTCGAGCAGTACTTC
>-|TRBV9|-|TRBJ2-5
CASSVRDYQETQYF
TGTGCCAGCAGCGTCCGGGACTACCAAGAGACCCAGTACTTC
>-|TRBV2|-|TRBJ2-7
CASFGGLEQYF
TGTGCCAGCTTTGGGGGCCTCGAGCAGTACTTC
>-|TRBV11-2|-|TRBJ1-2
CAARRGEGMYYGYTF
TGTGCCGCCCGACGAGGGGAGGGGATGTACTATGGCTACACCTTC
>once|TRBV7-8|-|TRBJ1-1
CASSFLREMATEAFF
TGTGCCAGCAGCTTCCTTCGGGAGATGGCCACTGAAGCTTTCTTT
>-|TRBV4-1|TRBD2|TRBJ2-2
CASSQESGGGRELFF
TGCGCCAGCAGCCAAGAAAGCGGGGGGGGTCGGGAGCTGTTTTTT
>large|TRBV13|-|TRBJ2-1
CASSWRATDNEQFF
TGTGCCAGCAGCTGGAGGGCAACCGACAATGAGCAGTTCTTC
>-|TRBV29-1|-|TRBJ1-2
CSVRHDYGYTF
TGCAGCGTTCGACATGACTATGGCTACACCTTC
>-|TRBV29-1|TRBD1|TRBJ1-6
CSVATGSDSPLHF
TGCAGCGTCGCGACAGGGAGCGATTCACCCCTCCACTTT
>-|TRBV11-2|TRBD2|TRBJ2-5
CASSLVASGGEGETQYF
TGTGCCAGCAGCTTAGTTGCTAGCGGGGGGGAGGGAGAGACCCAGTACTTC
>once|TRBV15|TRBD2|TRBJ2-2
CATRPSGGGAGELFF
TGTGCCACCAGGCCTAGCGGGGGGGGCGCCGGGGAGCTGTTTTTT
>-|TRBV4-3|TRBD2|TRBJ2-7
CASSQVRLAGASYEQYF
TGCGCCAGCAGCCAAGTGCGTCTAGCGGGGGCCTCCTACGAGCAGTACTTC
>-|TRBV30|-|TRBJ1-1
CAWKLGRSNTEAFF
TGTGCCTGGAAATTGGGCAGGTCTAACACTGAAGCTTTCTTT
>-|TRBV6-5|TRBD1|TRBJ2-7
CASSYQVQGPNEQYF
TGTGCCAGCAGTTACCAGGTACAGGGGCCCAACGAGCAGTACTTC
>-|TRBV6-1|-|TRBJ2-6
CASSEDTGPISGANVLTF
TGTGCCAGCAGTGAAGATACAGGCCCCATCTCTGGGGCCAACGTCCTGACTTTC
>-|TRBV9|-|TRBJ1-2
CASVAPGGGYTF
TGTGCCAGCGTCGCACCAGGAGGAGGCTACACCTTC
>-|TRBV7-9|TRBD1|TRBJ2-7
CASSDDREEQYF
TGTGCCAGCAGCGATGACAGGGAGGAGCAGTACTTC
>-|TRBV7-2|TRBD2|TRBJ2-3
CASRATSGVTDTQYF
TGTGCCAGCAGGGCGACTAGCGGGGTTACAGATACGCAGTATTTT
>-|TRBV4-3|-|TRBJ1-2
CASSQDRGNYGYTF
TGCGCCAGCAGCCAAGACAGGGGAAACTATGGCTACACCTTC
>-|TRBV7-2|-|TRBJ1-1
CASSRFPGAEAFF
TGTGCCAGCAGCCGCTTTCCAGGCGCTGAAGCTTTCTTT
>-|TRBV7-9|TRBD1|TRBJ2-1
CASSPRDRAENEQFF
TGTGCCAGCAGCCCTCGGGACAGGGCCGAGAATGAGCAGTTCTTC
>-|TRBV13|TRBD2|TRBJ2-3
CASSLAGGDTQYF
TGTGCCAGCAGCTTAGCGGGGGGAGATACGCAGTATTTT
>-|TRBV6-6|-|TRBJ1-1
CASSYSEGGTEAFF
TGTGCCAGCAGTTACTCGGAAGGGGGCACTGAAGCTTTCTTT
>-|TRBV7-2|-|TRBJ1-5
CASSLDQTPYSNQPQHF
TGTGCCAGCAGCTTAGACCAGACTCCTTATAGCAATCAGCCCCAGCATTTT
>-|TRBV9|TRBD1|TRBJ2-2
CASSAPGQGATGELFF
TGTGCCAGCAGCGCACCGGGACAGGGAGCCACCGGGGAGCTGTTTTTT
>-|TRBV19|-|TRBJ2-4
CASSIGGGLSAKNIQYF
TGTGCCAGTAGTATAGGTGGAGGGTTGTCGGCCAAAAACATTCAGTACTTC